The present T cell receptor beta chain was sequenced within a study of blood T cells in healthy people across ages. Looked up from germline, CDR1 is LGHDT and CDR2 is YNNKEL (reference sequence). The CDR3 sequence is 18 residues long. V lost 1 base to trimming and J lost 6 bases; unmatched junction nucleotides: 11. The donors, aged 6 to 90, were healthy Caucasians from Russia. Primers used in a second PCR of about 6 to 11 cycles were a sample-barcoded 5' primer and a J-beta primer mix. TCRdb reprocessed the 5' RACE reads with MiXCR, giving one entry per CDR3 protein. This sample has over 1,500,000 distinct CDR3 sequences, with around 48% found just once.

The clonotype comes from a woman aged 40 to 55 in good health. The V call is TRBV3-1, the J call TRBJ2-2; 10 bases line up with TRBD2. Specimen: blood. CDR3 sequence: CASSQVRAGGLFSGELFF. CDR3 coding DNA: TGTGCCAGCAGCCAAGTGAGAGCGGGGGGGCTTTTCTCCGGGGAGCTGTTTTTT.